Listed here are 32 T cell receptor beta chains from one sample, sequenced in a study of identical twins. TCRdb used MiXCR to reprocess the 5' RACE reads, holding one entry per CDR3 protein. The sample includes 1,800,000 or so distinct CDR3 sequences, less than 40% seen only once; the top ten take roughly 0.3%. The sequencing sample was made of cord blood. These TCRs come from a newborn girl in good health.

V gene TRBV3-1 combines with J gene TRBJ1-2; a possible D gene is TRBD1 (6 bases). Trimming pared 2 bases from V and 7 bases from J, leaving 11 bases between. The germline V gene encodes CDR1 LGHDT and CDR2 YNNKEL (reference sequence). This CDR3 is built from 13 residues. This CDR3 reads CASSQRVGAGYTF. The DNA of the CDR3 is TGTGCCAGCAGCCAAAGGGTGGGGGCTGGCTACACCTTC.

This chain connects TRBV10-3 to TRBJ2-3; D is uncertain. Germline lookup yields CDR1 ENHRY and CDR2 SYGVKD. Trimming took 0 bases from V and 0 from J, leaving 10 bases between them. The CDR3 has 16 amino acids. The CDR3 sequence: CAISESHVTSTDTQYF. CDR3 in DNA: TGTGCCATCAGTGAGTCCCACGTTACTAGCACAGATACGCAGTATTTT.

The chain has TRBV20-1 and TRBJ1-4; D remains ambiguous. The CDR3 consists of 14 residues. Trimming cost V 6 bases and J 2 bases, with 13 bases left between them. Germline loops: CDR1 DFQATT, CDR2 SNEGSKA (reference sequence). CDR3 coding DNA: TGCAGTGCAAAAGAGTTTGGGACTAATGAAAAACTGTTTTTT. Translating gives CSAKEFGTNEKLFF.

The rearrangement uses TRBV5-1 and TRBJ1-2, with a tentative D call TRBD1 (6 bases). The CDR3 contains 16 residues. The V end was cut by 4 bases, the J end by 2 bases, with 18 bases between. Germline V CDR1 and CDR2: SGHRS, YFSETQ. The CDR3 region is CASSLHMRTANYGYTF. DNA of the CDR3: TGCGCCAGCAGCCTTCATATGAGGACAGCCAACTATGGCTACACCTTC.

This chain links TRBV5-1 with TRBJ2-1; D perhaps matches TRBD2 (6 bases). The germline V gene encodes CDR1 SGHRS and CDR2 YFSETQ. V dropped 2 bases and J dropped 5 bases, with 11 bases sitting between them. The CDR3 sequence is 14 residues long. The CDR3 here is CASSFGTLNNEQFF. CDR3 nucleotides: TGCGCCAGCAGCTTCGGGACTTTAAACAATGAGCAGTTCTTC.

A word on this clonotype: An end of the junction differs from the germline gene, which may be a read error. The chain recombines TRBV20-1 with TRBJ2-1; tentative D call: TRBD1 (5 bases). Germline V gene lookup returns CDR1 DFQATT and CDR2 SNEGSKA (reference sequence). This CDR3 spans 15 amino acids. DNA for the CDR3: TGCAGTGCTAGCTCCCCGTGGGGCTCCGTTAATGGGCAGTTCTTC. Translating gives CSASSPWGSVNGQFF.

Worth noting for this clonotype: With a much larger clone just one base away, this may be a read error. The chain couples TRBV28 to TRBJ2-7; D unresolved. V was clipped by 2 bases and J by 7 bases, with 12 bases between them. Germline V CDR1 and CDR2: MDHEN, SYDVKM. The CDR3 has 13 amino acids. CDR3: CASSLPGNNEQYF. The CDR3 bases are TGTGCCAGCAGTTTACCTGGGAACAATGAGCAGTACTTC.

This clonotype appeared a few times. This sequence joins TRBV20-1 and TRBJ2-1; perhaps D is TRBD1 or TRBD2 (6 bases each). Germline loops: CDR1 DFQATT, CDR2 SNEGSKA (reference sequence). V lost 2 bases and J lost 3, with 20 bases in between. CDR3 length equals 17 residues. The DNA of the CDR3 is TGCAGTGCTAGACACCTGGGGGCGGGGTTCCGCTACAATGAGCAGTTCTTC. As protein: CSARHLGAGFRYNEQFF.

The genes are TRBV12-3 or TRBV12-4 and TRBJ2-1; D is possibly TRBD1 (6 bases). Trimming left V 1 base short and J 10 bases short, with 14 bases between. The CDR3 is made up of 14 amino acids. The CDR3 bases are TGTGCCAGCAGTTTAGGGGACACAGCTGGAGAGCAGTTCTTC. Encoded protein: CASSLGDTAGEQFF.

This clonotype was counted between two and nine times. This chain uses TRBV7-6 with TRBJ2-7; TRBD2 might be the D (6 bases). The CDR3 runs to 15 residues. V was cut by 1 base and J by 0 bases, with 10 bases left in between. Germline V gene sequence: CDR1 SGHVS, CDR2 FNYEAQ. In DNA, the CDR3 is TGTGCCAGCAGCTTAGGGACTACAAGCTCCTACGAGCAGTACTTC. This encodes CASSLGTTSSYEQYF.

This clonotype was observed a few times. The CDR3 nucleotides read TGTGCCAGCAGCTTGGGGTCGGCAGGGTCCTACGAGCAGTACTTC. Encoded protein: CASSLGSAGSYEQYF. This rearrangement joins TRBV5-5 to TRBJ2-7; weak D call: TRBD1 (5 bases). The ends were cut back, 0 bases at V and 1 base at J, with 11 bases in the middle. Germline-derived CDR1 and CDR2 are SGHKS and YYEKEE (reference sequence). This CDR3 has 15 residues.

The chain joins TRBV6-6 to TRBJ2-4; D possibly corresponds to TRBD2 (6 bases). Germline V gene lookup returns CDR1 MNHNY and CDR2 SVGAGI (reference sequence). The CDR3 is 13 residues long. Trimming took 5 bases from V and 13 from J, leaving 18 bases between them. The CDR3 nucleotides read TGTGCCAGCAGTATTGGGGGGAGCAAGGAGCAGTACTTC. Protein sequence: CASSIGGSKEQYF.

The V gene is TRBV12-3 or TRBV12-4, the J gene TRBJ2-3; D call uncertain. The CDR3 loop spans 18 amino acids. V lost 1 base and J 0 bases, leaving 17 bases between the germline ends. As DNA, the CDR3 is TGTGCCAGCAGTTTAGTCGGAGTGGGCCTATCGAGCACAGATACGCAGTATTTT. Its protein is CASSLVGVGLSSTDTQYF.

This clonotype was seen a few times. DNA for the CDR3: TGCAGTGCTGACAGGCCCTACGAGCAGTACTTC. It encodes CSADRPYEQYF. This chain links TRBV20-1 with TRBJ2-7; possibly TRBD1 for D (6 bases). CDR1 and CDR2 (germline): DFQATT, SNEGSKA (reference sequence). V was trimmed by 5 bases and J by 2 bases, leaving 7 bases between them. The CDR3 covers 11 residues.

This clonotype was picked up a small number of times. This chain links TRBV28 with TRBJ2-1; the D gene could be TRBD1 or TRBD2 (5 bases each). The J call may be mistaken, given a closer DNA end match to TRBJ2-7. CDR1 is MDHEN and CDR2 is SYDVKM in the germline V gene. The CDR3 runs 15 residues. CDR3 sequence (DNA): TGTGCCAGCAGTCAGGACTGGGGCTCCTACAATGAGCAGTACTTC. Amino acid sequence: CASSQDWGSYNEQYF.

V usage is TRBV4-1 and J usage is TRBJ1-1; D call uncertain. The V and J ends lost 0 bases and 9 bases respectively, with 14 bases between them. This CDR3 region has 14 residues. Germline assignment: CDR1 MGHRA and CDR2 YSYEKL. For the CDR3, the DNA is TGCGCCAGCAGCCAAGAATGGCCTCCTTCTAAAGCTTTCTTT. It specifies CASSQEWPPSKAFF.

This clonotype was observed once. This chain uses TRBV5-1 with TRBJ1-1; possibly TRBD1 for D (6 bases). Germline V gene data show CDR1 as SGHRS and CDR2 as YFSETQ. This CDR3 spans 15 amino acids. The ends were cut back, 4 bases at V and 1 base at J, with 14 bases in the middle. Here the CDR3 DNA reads TGCGCCAGCAGCCTACAGGGCCCAGGGAACACTGAAGCTTTCTTT. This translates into CASSLQGPGNTEAFF.

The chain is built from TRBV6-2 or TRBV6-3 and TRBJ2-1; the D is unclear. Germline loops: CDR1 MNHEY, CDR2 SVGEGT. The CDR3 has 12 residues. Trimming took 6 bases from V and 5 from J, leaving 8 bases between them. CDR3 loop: CASRRPHNEQFF. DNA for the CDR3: TGTGCCAGCAGACGTCCCCACAATGAGCAGTTCTTC.

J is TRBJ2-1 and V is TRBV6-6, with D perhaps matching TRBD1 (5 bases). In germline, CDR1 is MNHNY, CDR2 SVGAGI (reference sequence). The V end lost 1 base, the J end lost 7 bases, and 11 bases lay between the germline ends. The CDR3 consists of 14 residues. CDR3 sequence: CASSYFIKGNEQFF. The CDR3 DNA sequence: TGTGCCAGCAGTTACTTCATAAAGGGGAATGAGCAGTTCTTC.

Written as DNA, the CDR3 is TGTGCCACCAGTGCCAGGGCGAACACCGGGGAGCTGTTTTTT. Encoded protein: CATSARANTGELFF. This chain joins TRBV24-1 and TRBJ2-2; possibly TRBD1 for D (5 bases). The CDR3 runs to 14 residues. Between the trimmed V and J ends, which lost 5 bases and 0 bases, there was a span of 6 bases. Per germline, CDR1 KGHDR and CDR2 SFDVKD.

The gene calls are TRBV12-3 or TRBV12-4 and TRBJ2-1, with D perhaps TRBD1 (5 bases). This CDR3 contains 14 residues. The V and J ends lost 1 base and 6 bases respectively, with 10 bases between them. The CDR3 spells CASSLGPGANEQFF. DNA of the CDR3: TGTGCCAGCAGTTTAGGACCTGGGGCCAATGAGCAGTTCTTC.

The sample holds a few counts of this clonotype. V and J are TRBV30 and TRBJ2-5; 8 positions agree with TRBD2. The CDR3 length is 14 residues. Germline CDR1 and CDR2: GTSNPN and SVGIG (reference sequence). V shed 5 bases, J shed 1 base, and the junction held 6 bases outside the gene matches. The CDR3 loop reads CAWAGGGTQETQYF. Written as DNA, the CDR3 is TGTGCCTGGGCAGGCGGGGGGACCCAAGAGACCCAGTACTTC.

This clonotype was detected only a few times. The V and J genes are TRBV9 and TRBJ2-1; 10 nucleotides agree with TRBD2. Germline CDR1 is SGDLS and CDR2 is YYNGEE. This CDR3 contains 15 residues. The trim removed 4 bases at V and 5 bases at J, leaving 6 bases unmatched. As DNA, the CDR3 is TGTGCCAGCAGCCCGACTAGCGGGCCGAACAATGAGCAGTTCTTC. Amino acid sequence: CASSPTSGPNNEQFF.

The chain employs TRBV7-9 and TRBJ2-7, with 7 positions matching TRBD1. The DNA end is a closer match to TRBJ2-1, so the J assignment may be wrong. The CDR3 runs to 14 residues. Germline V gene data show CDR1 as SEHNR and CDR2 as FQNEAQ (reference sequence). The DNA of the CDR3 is TGTGCCAGCAGCAAAGGACAGGCGGATCGCGAGCAGTTCTTC. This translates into CASSKGQADREQFF.

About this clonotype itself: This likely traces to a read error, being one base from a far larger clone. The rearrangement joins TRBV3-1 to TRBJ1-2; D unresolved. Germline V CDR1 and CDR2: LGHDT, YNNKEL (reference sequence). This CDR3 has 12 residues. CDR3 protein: CASSQTNYSYTF. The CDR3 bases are TGTGCCAGCAGCCAGACAAACTATAGCTACACCTTC. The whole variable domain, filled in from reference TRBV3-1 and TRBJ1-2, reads DTAVSQTPKYLVTQMGNDKSIKCEQNLGHDTMYWYKQDSKKFLKIMFSYNNKELIINETVPNRFSPKSPDKAHLNLHINSLELGDSAVYFCASSQTNYSYTFGSGTRLTVV.

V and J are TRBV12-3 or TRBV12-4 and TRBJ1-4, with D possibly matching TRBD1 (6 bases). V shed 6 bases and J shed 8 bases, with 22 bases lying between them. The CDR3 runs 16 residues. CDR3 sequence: CASSASPRGVGEKLFF. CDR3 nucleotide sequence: TGTGCCAGCAGCGCGTCTCCCAGGGGTGTTGGAGAAAAACTGTTTTTT.

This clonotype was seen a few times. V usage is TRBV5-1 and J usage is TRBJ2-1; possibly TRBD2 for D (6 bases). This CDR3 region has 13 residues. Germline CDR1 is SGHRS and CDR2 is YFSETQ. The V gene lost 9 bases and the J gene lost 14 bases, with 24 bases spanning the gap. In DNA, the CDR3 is TGCGCCACCACTAGGGACTTGGACCCTCTAAAGTTCTTC. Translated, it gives CATTRDLDPLKFF.

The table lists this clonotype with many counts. CDR3 nucleotides: TGCGCCAGCAGCACGGGACAGGGGCAGTACTTC. Protein: CASSTGQGQYF. The rearrangement links TRBV5-1 to TRBJ2-7; 9 bases fit TRBD1. The V gene's germline CDR1 is SGHRS and CDR2 YFSETQ. The V and J ends lost 4 bases and 9 bases, in that order; junction bases with no gene match: 2. The CDR3 totals 11 residues.

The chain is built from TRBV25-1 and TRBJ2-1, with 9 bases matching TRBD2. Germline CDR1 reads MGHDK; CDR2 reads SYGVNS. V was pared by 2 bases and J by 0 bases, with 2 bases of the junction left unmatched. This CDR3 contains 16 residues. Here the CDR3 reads CASSEGSGSSYNEQFF. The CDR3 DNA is TGTGCCAGCAGTGAAGGTAGCGGGAGCTCCTACAATGAGCAGTTCTTC.

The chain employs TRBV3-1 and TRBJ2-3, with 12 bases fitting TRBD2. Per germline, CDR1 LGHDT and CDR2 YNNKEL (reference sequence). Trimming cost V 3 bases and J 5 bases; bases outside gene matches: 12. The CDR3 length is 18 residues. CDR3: CASSQVLAGGGREDTQYF. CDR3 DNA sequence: TGTGCCAGCAGCCAGGTTCTAGCGGGAGGGGGAAGAGAAGATACGCAGTATTTT.

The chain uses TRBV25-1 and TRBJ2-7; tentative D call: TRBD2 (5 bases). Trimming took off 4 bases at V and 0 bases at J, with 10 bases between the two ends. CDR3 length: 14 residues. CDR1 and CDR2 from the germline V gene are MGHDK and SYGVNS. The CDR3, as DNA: TGTGCCAGCAGTGCTCGACTATTCTCCTACGAGCAGTACTTC. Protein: CASSARLFSYEQYF.

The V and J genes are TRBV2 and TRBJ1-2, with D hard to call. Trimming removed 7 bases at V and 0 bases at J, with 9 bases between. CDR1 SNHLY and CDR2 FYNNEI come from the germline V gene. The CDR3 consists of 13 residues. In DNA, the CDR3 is TGTGCCAGCATACTCGGACCTAACTATGGCTACACCTTC. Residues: CASILGPNYGYTF.